This T cell receptor beta chain was profiled in a study of cytomegalovirus exposure and HLA in healthy donors. The overall study: In a previous analysis, 117 million unique TCR beta sequences were found from some 180 million T cells.

Overall study findings and caveats: Presence/absence analyses assumed roughly uniform sequencing depth across donors. According to an earlier analysis, most TCR beta V segments yielded productive rearrangements about 87% or about 30% of the time.

The CDR3 has 13 amino acids. Deletions cut 6 bases from V and 3 bases from J, with 11 bases between. The germline CDR1 and CDR2 sequences are SNHLY and FYNNEI. Primers included in the PCR were 60 Vbeta and 13 Jbeta primers. As processed by the authors: There were about 88 million unique TCR beta chains by a later count, and 8.5 million to 14 million of them were shared. Sequencing used immunoSEQ multiplex PCR; TCRdb keeps in-frame clones, though not all of them. The V and J calls and clone size are taken from that table; D and trimming were inferred from the DNA. The data hold about 82,000 clones, with around 70% observed a single time. There are a few counts of this clone. The antigen is not known.

This TCR came from a man aged 40-49 years in good health and CMV-seropositive. The sequencing sample was made of PBMCs. V and J are TRBV2 and TRBJ1-1; D is possibly TRBD1 (6 bases). The CDR3: CASRDSLDTEAFF. The DNA of the CDR3 is TGTGCCAGCAGGGACAGTCTAGACACTGAAGCTTTCTTT. The full variable domain, in which reference TRBV2 and TRBJ1-1 provide the parts outside the CDR3, is EPEVTQTPSHQVTQMGQEVILRCVPISNHLYFYWYRQILGQKVEFLVSFYNNEISEKSEIFDDQFSVERPDGSNFTLKIRSTKLEDSAMYFCASRDSLDTEAFFGQGTRLTVV.